The present T cell receptor (beta chain) was sequenced within a study of cytotoxic CD8 clonotypes in ibrutinib-treated CLL. Sequencing used immunoSEQ multiplex PCR; TCRdb keeps in-frame clones, though not all of them. The sample holds fewer than 400,000 clones, 67% seen once. Study conclusions and caveats: Few clonotypes were public, and these shrank or held steady under treatment. The study found baseline clonality above age-matched healthy donors, tracking circulating CD8+ T-cell counts. Clonality, elevated at ibrutinib response, dropped back toward baseline at progression. Samples from sustained-remission and progressing patients were taken at different times.

On this clone itself: The target antigen is unknown.

Per germline, CDR1 SNHLY and CDR2 FYNNEI. The CDR3 contains 13 residues. Trimming pared 1 base from V and 3 bases from J, leaving 7 bases between. Specimen: PBMCs, collected after 36 months of ibrutinib treatment. V is TRBV2 and J is TRBJ2-7, with D hard to call. This TCR was recovered from a human donor with chronic lymphocytic leukemia. CDR3 DNA: TGTGCCAGCAGTGAAGGGCCCCGCTACGAGCAGTACTTC. Translating gives CASSEGPRYEQYF.